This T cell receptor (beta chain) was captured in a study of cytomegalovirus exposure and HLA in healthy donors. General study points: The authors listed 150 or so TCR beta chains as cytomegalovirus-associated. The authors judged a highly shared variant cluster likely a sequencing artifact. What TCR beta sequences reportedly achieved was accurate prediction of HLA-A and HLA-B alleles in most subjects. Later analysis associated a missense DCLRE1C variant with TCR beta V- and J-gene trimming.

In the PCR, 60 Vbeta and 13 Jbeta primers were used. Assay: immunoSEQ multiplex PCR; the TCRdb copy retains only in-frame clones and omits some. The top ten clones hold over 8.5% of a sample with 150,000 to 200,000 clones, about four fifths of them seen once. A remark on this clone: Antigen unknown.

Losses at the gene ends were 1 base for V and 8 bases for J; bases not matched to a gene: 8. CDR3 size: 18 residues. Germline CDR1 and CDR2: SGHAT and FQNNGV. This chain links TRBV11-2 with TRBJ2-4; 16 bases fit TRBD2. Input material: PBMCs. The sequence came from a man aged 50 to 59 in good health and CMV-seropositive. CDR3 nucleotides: TGTGCCAGCAGCTTAGGGGGACTAGCGGGGGGGCCGGGGGACATTCAGTACTTC. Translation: CASSLGGLAGGPGDIQYF.